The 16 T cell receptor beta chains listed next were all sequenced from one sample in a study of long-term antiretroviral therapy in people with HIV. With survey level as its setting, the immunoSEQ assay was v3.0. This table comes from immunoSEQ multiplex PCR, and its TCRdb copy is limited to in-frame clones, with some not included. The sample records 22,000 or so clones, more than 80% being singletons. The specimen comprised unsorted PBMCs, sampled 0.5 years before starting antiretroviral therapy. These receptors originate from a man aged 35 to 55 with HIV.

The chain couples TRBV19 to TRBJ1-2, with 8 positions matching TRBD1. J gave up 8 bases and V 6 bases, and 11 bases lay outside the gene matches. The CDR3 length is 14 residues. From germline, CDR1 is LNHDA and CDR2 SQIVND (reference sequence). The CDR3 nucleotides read TGTGCCAGTAGCGTGGGACAGGTCATAGGAGGCTACACCTTC. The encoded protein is CASSVGQVIGGYTF.

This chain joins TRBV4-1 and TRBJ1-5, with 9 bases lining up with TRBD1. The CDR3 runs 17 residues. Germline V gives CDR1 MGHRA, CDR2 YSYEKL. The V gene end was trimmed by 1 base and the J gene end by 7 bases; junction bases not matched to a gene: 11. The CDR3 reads CASSQVLSSDRGQPQHF. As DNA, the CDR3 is TGCGCCAGCAGCCAAGTCCTCTCCTCGGACAGGGGCCAGCCCCAGCATTTT.

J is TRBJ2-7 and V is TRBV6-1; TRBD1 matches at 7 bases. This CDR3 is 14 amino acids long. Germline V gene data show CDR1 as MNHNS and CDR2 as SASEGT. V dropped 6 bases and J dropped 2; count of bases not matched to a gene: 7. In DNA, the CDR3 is TGTGCCAGCAGCCCCACCGGGACAGCCTACGAGCAGTACTTC. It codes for CASSPTGTAYEQYF.

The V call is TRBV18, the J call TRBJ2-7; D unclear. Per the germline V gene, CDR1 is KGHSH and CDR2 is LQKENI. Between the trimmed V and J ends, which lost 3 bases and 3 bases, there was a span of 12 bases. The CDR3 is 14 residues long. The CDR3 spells CASSPGSLGYEQYF. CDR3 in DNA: TGTGCCAGCTCACCGGGTTCCTTGGGCTACGAGCAGTACTTC.

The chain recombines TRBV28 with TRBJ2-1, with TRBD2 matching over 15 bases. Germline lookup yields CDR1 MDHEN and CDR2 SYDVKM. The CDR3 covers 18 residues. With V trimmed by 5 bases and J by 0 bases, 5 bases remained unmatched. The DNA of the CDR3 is TGTGCCAGCAGTACGGGACTAGCGGGGGGTAGCTCCTACAATGAGCAGTTCTTC. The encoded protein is CASSTGLAGGSSYNEQFF.

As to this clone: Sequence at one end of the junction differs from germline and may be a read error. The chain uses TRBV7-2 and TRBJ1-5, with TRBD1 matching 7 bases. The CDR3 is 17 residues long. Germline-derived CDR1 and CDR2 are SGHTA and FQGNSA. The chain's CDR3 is CASRDGQALYSNQLQHF. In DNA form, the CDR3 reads TGTGCCAGCAGAGATGGACAGGCGCTCTATAGCAATCAGCTCCAGCATTTT.

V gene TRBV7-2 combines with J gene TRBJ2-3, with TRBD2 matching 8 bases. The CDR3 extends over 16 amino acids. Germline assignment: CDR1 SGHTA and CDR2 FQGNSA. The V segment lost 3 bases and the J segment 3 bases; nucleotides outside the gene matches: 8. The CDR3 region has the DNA TGTGCCAGCAGCTTCAGGACGGGGGGGTATACAGATACGCAGTATTTT. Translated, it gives CASSFRTGGYTDTQYF.

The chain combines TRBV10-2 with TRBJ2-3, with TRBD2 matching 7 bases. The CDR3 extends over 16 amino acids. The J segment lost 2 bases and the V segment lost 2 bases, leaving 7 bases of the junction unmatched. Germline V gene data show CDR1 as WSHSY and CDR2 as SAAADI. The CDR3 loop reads CASSELAAWSTDTQYF. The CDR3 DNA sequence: TGCGCCAGCAGTGAGCTAGCGGCTTGGTCCACAGATACGCAGTATTTT.

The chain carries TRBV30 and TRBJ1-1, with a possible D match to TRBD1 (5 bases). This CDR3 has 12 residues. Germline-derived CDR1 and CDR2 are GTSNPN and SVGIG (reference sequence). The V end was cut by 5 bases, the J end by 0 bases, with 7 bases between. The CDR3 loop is CAWSGMNTEAFF. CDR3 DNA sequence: TGTGCCTGGTCAGGGATGAACACTGAAGCTTTCTTT.

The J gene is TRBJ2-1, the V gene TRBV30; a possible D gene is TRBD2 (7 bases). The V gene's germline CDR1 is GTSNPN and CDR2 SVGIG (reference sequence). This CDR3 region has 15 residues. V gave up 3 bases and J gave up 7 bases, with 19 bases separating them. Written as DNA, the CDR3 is TGTGCCTGGAGCCTACTCAGGGGAGGGGGAAATGAGCAGTTCTTC. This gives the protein CAWSLLRGGGNEQFF.

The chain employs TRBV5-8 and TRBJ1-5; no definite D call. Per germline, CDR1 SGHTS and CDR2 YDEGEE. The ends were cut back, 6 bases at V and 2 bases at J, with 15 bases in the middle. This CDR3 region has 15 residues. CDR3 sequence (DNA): TGTGCCAGCACCCCTCTACGGTTTGGCAATCAGCCCCAGCATTTT. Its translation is CASTPLRFGNQPQHF.

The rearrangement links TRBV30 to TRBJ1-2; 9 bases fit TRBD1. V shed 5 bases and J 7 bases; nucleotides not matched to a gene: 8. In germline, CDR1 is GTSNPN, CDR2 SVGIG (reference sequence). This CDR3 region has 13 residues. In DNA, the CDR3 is TGTGCCTGGTCGCCCACAGGGGGCCGTGGCTACACCTTC. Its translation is CAWSPTGGRGYTF.

The CDR3 nucleotides read TGTGCCACTTCAGGGCGCTATGGCTACACCTTC. Protein: CATSGRYGYTF. The rearrangement uses TRBV9 and TRBJ1-2, with a weak D call TRBD1 (5 bases). Trimming shortened V by 9 bases and J by 4 bases, and 10 bases separated the two germline ends. Per germline, CDR1 SGDLS and CDR2 YYNGEE. The CDR3 is 11 amino acids.

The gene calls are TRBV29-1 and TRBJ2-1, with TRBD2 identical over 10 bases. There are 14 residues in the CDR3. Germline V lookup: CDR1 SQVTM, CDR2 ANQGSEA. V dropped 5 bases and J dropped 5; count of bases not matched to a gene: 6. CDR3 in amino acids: CSVQDSGGNNEQFF. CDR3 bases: TGCAGCGTTCAGGATAGCGGGGGGAACAATGAGCAGTTCTTC.

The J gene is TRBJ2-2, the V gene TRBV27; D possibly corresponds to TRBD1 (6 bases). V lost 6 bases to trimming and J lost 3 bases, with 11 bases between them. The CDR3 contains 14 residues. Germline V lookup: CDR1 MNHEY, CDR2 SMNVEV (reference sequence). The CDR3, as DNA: TGTGCCAGCAGCCCAAACAGGGACACCGGGGAGCTGTTTTTT. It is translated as CASSPNRDTGELFF.

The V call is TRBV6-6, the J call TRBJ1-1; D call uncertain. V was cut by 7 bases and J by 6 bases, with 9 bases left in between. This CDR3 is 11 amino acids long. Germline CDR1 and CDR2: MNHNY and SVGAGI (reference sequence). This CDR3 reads CASTHWPEAFF. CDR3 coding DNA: TGTGCCAGCACCCACTGGCCTGAAGCTTTCTTT.